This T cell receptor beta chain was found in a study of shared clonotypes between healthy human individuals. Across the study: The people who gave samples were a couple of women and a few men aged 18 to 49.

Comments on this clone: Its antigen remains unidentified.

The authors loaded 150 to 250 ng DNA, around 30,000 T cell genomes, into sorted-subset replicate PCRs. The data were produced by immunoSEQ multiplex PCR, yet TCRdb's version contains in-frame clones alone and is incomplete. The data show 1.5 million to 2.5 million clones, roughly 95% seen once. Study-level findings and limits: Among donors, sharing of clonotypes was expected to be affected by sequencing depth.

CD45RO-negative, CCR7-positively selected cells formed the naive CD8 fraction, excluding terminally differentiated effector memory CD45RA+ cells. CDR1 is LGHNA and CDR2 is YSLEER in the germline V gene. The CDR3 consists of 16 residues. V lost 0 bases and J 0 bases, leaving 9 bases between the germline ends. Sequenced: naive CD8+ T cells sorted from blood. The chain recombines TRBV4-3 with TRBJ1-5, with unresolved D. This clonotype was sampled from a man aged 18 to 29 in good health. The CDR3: CASSQDLSYSNQPQHF. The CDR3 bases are TGCGCCAGCAGCCAAGATTTGAGTTATAGCAATCAGCCCCAGCATTTT.